The sequence of this T cell receptor (beta chain) was determined in a study of beta chain features in type 1 diabetes. To note about this clone: Its specificity is not known.

J lost 3 bases, V lost 7 bases, and 7 bases had no gene match. The germline V gene has CDR1 MNHNY and CDR2 SVGAGI (reference sequence). This CDR3 region has 14 residues. CD45RO/CCR7/CD25/CD127/CD95/CD27 sorting isolated CD4+ naive, central memory, regulatory and stem cell-like memory cells. The study's findings and limits: There was a moderate but significant shortening of TCRB CDR3s in all four CD4+ subsets of Type 1 diabetes patients. The study found fewer insertions and more deletions at VDJ junctions in type 1 diabetes patients.

Investigators reverse transcribed all isolated RNA, so they sequenced expressed TCRB transcripts. Only in-frame clones appear in the TCRdb table, and some are missing; sequencing was by immunoSEQ multiplex PCR. The table has a few hundred thousand clones, 9.5% to 10% seen once; the top ten hold about 0.64%. The TCR comes from a man aged 25 to 40 with type 1 diabetes. This chain joins TRBV6-6 and TRBJ2-3; 7 bases agree with TRBD1. Sequencing input: central memory CD4+ T cells from blood. DNA of the CDR3: TGTGCCAGCACTAGACAGGGACATACAGATACGCAGTATTTT. Its protein product is CASTRQGHTDTQYF.